This entry describes one T cell receptor (beta chain). The entry originates in a study of cytomegalovirus exposure and HLA in healthy donors. V shed 0 bases and J 5 bases; nucleotides not matched to a gene: 4. This CDR3 has 15 residues. Germline V gene lookup returns CDR1 SGHTA and CDR2 FQGNSA. Primers: 60 Vbeta forward and 13 Jbeta reverse. As originally analysed: Unique TCR beta chains totaled some 78 million in a later count, with roughly 11 million of them shared. Sequencing was performed with immunoSEQ multiplex PCR; in TCRdb, only in-frame clones are kept and a portion is missing. The D gene and trimming were derived from the DNA, and the V and J assignments and clone size from that table. The sample holds some 270,000 clones; roughly 91% are singletons and the top ten take about 1.5%.

The sequenced sample consisted of PBMCs. The clonotype originates from a girl aged 2 to 9 in good health and CMV-seronegative. The V call is TRBV7-2, the J call TRBJ2-3; 8 positions match TRBD1. The chain's CDR3 is CASSLAFRGQDTQYF. CDR3 sequence (DNA): TGTGCCAGCAGCTTAGCGTTCAGGGGGCAAGATACGCAGTATTTT.